This T cell receptor (beta chain) was profiled in a study of shared clonotypes between healthy human individuals. The V gene's germline CDR1 is SGDLS and CDR2 YYNGEE. With V trimmed by 3 bases and J by 3 bases, 9 bases remained unmatched. The CDR3 consists of 16 residues. It was into CD45RA+ naive and CD45RA-negative memory subsets that the CD4+ cells were split. This clone was picked up one time. The target antigen is unknown. Study-wide points: The authors sampled blood alone, and tissue repertoires likely differ. Enrolling few donors narrowed the genetic and exposure-history diversity that was represented.

Here immunoSEQ multiplex PCR was the method, and the copy in TCRdb shows in-frame clones only, minus some. This sample yields under 2,500,000 clones, of which about 94% are seen a single time; less than 0.15% belongs to the top ten. The TCR comes from a man younger than 35 in good health. V usage is TRBV9 and J usage is TRBJ1-2; 9 bases line up with TRBD1. The source material was naive CD4+ T cells sorted from blood. Stated subset: CD45RA+ positively selected. The CDR3 is CASSGNTGGEYYGYTF. CDR3 DNA sequence: TGTGCCAGCAGCGGAAATACAGGGGGCGAGTACTATGGCTACACCTTC.